These 6 T cell receptor beta chains share one sample of origin, sequenced in a study of blood T cell repertoires in COVID-19. Libraries were prepared by immunoSEQ multiplex PCR; TCRdb keeps only in-frame clonotypes and omits some of them. Of under 300,000 clones in the sample, about 88% were seen once. The source material was PBMCs or T cells enriched from blood (not recorded which). The origin of the receptors is a woman between 45 and 60 years old who had recovered from COVID-19.

This clone was found a few times. The chain recombines TRBV3-1 (or the pseudogene TRBV3-2) with TRBJ2-2; 11 bases fit TRBD2. The J segment lost 4 bases and the V segment lost 0 bases, leaving 7 bases of the junction unmatched. CDR1 is LGHDT, CDR2 YNNKEL, per germline (reference sequence). This CDR3 contains 18 residues. The CDR3 DNA reads TGTGCCAGCAGCCAAGATGGGGGACTAGCGGCTCGCACCGGGGAGCTGTTTTTT. Translation gives CASSQDGGLAARTGELFF.

The rearrangement uses TRBV7-2 and TRBJ2-5, with D possibly matching TRBD1 (5 bases). CDR1 and CDR2 (germline): SGHTA, FQGNSA. The CDR3 length is 15 residues. V was shortened by 1 base and J by 7 bases, with 16 bases between the two germline ends. Here the CDR3 DNA reads TGTGCCAGCAGCTTAGACGGCCCAGGGTCAGGGACCCAGTACTTC. Amino acids: CASSLDGPGSGTQYF.

This chain uses TRBV27 with TRBJ1-2; 7 positions agree with TRBD1. The V gene's germline CDR1 is MNHEY and CDR2 SMNVEV (reference sequence). The ends lost 6 bases at V and 4 bases at J; junction bases unmatched: 5. The CDR3 has 13 amino acids. The CDR3 DNA sequence: TGTGCCAGCAGGCTGTGGGACAGCTATGGCTACACCTTC. Amino acids: CASRLWDSYGYTF.

This clone was recorded once. V is TRBV29-1 and J is TRBJ2-3; tentatively, D is TRBD1 (5 bases). The germline gives CDR1 SQVTM, CDR2 ANQGSEA. The CDR3 totals 13 residues. With 2 bases removed from V and 2 bases from J, the gap between germline ends came to 8 bases. The CDR3 spells CSVERGSTDTQYF. CDR3 sequence (DNA): TGCAGCGTTGAAAGGGGATCCACAGATACGCAGTATTTT.

The chain combines TRBV4-2 with TRBJ1-4; no clear D gene. CDR1 and CDR2 from the germline V gene are LGHNA and YNFKEQ. The CDR3 covers 15 residues. V lost 2 bases and J lost 0, with 7 bases in between. The DNA for the CDR3 is TGTGCCAGCAGCCAATTCCGAGCAACTAATGAAAAACTGTTTTTT. This gives the protein CASSQFRATNEKLFF.

The chain uses TRBV28 and TRBJ1-1; 7 bases are shared with TRBD1. V lost 5 bases to trimming and J lost 3 bases; unmatched junction nucleotides: 6. Germline V gene lookup returns CDR1 MDHEN and CDR2 SYDVKM. The CDR3 is made up of 14 amino acids. As DNA, the CDR3 is TGTGCCAGCAGTAGAGACAGGGTATACACTGAAGCTTTCTTT. Its translation is CASSRDRVYTEAFF.